This is a list of T cell receptor beta chains from one sample in a study of T cell responses to AZD1222 COVID-19 vaccine. Clones were read by immunoSEQ multiplex PCR, and TCRdb kept only the in-frame ones, dropping some. Among fewer than 200,000 clones listed, 80% to 90% were seen once. The sample here was peripheral blood, taken 28 days after the second AZD1222 dose. Receptor source: an adult who received the AZD1222 COVID-19 vaccine. CDR3s include the opening cysteine and the closing phenylalanine or tryptophan. D genes are given only for firm matches. Rows give clone size only sometimes, using once, few, many, or a class for an expanded clone.

D gene,J gene,V gene,clone size,CDR3 protein,CDR3 DNA
TRBD1,TRBJ2-3,TRBV15,.,CATSPGQPSTDTQYF,TGTGCCACCAGTCCGGGACAGCCGAGCACAGATACGCAGTATTTT
TRBD1,TRBJ2-5,TRBV24-1,.,CATSDHGQGGETQYF,TGTGCCACCAGTGATCACGGACAGGGCGGCGAGACCCAGTACTTC
.,TRBJ2-7,TRBV5-6,.,CASSLASAGVSRYF,TGTGCCAGCAGCTTGGCGTCGGCAGGGGTATCGCGGTACTTC
TRBD1,TRBJ1-3,TRBV13,.,CASSSGTGDPSGNTIYF,TGTGCCAGCAGCTCCGGGACAGGGGACCCCTCTGGAAACACCATATATTTT
.,TRBJ1-2,TRBV9,few,CASSVGTAYGYTF,TGTGCCAGCAGCGTAGGGACAGCCTATGGCTACACCTTC
.,TRBJ2-7,TRBV16,.,CASSQSGILQGSYEQYF,TGTGCCAGCAGCCAATCTGGAATCCTACAGGGTAGCTACGAGCAGTACTTC
TRBD1,TRBJ1-2,TRBV27,.,CASSPADRGPIYGYTF,TGTGCCAGCAGTCCCGCCGACAGGGGCCCAATCTATGGCTACACCTTC
TRBD1,TRBJ1-6,TRBV19,.,CASSARRGGADNSPLHF,TGTGCCAGTAGTGCACGTAGAGGGGGCGCAGATAATTCACCCCTCCACTTT
.,TRBJ2-5,TRBV18,.,CASSPGGAGETQYF,TGTGCCAGCTCACCTGGAGGTGCGGGGGAGACCCAGTACTTC
.,TRBJ1-2,TRBV5-1,.,CASSWGGSSYGYTF,TGCGCCAGCTCCTGGGGGGGATCGAGCTATGGCTACACCTTC
TRBD2,TRBJ2-1,TRBV9,.,CASSVGGGVNEQFF,TGTGCCAGCAGCGTAGGCGGGGGGGTGAATGAGCAGTTCTTC
TRBD1,TRBJ1-2,TRBV10-3,.,CAIASGQGAYGYTF,TGTGCCATCGCCTCGGGACAGGGAGCCTATGGCTACACCTTC
.,TRBJ1-2,TRBV7-8,.,CASSINRDPANYGYTF,TGTGCCAGCAGCATCAACAGGGACCCAGCTAACTATGGCTACACCTTC
TRBD1,TRBJ1-1,TRBV6-4,.,CASSERTGGNTEAFF,TGTGCCAGCAGTGAAAGGACAGGGGGAAACACTGAAGCTTTCTTT
.,TRBJ2-3,TRBV5-1,.,CASSLAGGNGDTQYF,TGCGCCAGCAGCTTGGCTGGGGGGAACGGAGATACGCAGTATTTT
.,TRBJ2-7,TRBV30,.,CAWSLTYEQYF,TGTGCCTGGAGTCTAACTTACGAGCAGTACTTC
.,TRBJ1-2,TRBV14,.,CASSQETDYGYTF,TGTGCCAGCAGCCAGGAGACGGACTATGGCTACACCTTC
TRBD1,TRBJ2-5,TRBV24-1,.,CATSDFGPTGRETQYF,TGTGCCACCAGTGATTTTGGTCCGACAGGGCGGGAGACCCAGTACTTC
.,TRBJ2-2,TRBV18,.,CASSPFVPVGPNTGELFF,TGTGCCAGCTCACCTTTCGTCCCCGTAGGGCCGAACACCGGGGAGCTGTTTTTT
TRBD1,TRBJ1-2,TRBV2,few,CASSTGGLGYGYTF,TGTGCCAGCAGTACAGGGGGTTTAGGCTATGGCTACACCTTC
TRBD2,TRBJ2-1,TRBV10-3,.,CAIRTSGGVTNEQFF,TGTGCCATCAGGACTAGCGGGGGGGTGACCAATGAGCAGTTCTTC
.,TRBJ2-5,TRBV7-2,.,CASSPFAVQETQYF,TGTGCCAGCAGCCCCTTCGCGGTTCAAGAGACCCAGTACTTC